These T cell receptor beta chains were read from a single sample in a study of blood T cell repertoires in COVID-19. Sequencing used immunoSEQ multiplex PCR; TCRdb keeps in-frame clones, though not all of them. The sample yields 57,000 or so clones, about three quarters seen once. The specimen sequenced was peripheral blood. The receptors shown here come from a man between 45 and 60 years old with active or convalescent COVID-19. CDR3s include the opening cysteine and the closing phenylalanine or tryptophan. Fields, in order: D gene, J gene, clone size, V gene, CDR3 DNA, CDR3 protein. A D gene is named only where the DNA matches it firmly. Clone size is not always given. Where it is, it says once, few, many or a class for expanded clones.

>.|TRBJ2-2|few|TRBV7-6
TGTGCCGGTGGGGGGAAGGGCACCGGGGAGCTGTTTTTT
CAGGGKGTGELFF
>.|TRBJ1-2|medium-sized|TRBV19
TGTGCCAGTAGTATAGATCCCCGGAACTATGGCTACACCTTC
CASSIDPRNYGYTF
>.|TRBJ1-1|.|TRBV18
TGTGCCAGCTCGGAGGGGCTGAACACTGAAGCTTTCTTT
CASSEGLNTEAFF
>TRBD1|TRBJ2-1|.|TRBV7-2
TGTGCCAGCAAAAGGGACAGACTTTACAATGAGCAGTTCTTC
CASKRDRLYNEQFF
>.|TRBJ1-1|.|TRBV12-3/TRBV12-4
TGTGCCAGCACCCGAGGTACCGAAGCTTTCTTT
CASTRGTEAFF
>.|TRBJ1-1|.|TRBV30
TGTGCCTGGAGTCAGGGGTTCATGAACACTGAAGCTTTCTTT
CAWSQGFMNTEAFF
>.|TRBJ1-5|.|TRBV2
TGTGCCAGCACCAGTCTAGGACAGATAAATCAGCCCCAGCATTTT
CASTSLGQINQPQHF
>.|TRBJ2-6|once|TRBV12-5
TGTGCTAGTGGACCCAGGGGTTCTGGGGCCAACGTCCTGACTTTC
CASGPRGSGANVLTF
>.|TRBJ1-5|.|TRBV6-5
TGTGCCAGCAGTTACTCGGGGAGTCAGCCCCAGCATTTT
CASSYSGSQPQHF
>.|TRBJ1-4|.|TRBV5-1
TGCGCCAGCAGCGTGACAGGTTTGCAAGAAAAACTGTTTTTT
CASSVTGLQEKLFF
>.|TRBJ2-1|.|TRBV4-1
TGCGCCAGCAGCCCAGGCGGGGTTTTAAGAGACAATGAGCAGTTCTTC
CASSPGGVLRDNEQFF
>.|TRBJ2-2|.|TRBV10-3
TGTGCCATCATGCGGGGTGGAACCGGGGAGCTGTTTTTT
CAIMRGGTGELFF
>TRBD1|TRBJ1-5|.|TRBV3-1/TRBV3-2
TGTGCCAGCAGCCAGGAGGGGGCGCGGCCCCAGCATTTT
CASSQEGARPQHF
>.|TRBJ1-1|.|TRBV7-9
TGTGCCAGCAGCTTAGAATTATTGCAGGGGCGCGCTGAAGCTTTCTTT
CASSLELLQGRAEAFF
>.|TRBJ2-4|.|TRBV18
TGTGCCAGCTCACCACCGGCTCAAAAAAACATTCAGTACTTC
CASSPPAQKNIQYF
>TRBD1|TRBJ1-1|.|TRBV5-1
TGCGCCAGCAGCCTGGGACAGACGAACACTGAAGCTTTCTTT
CASSLGQTNTEAFF
>TRBD2|TRBJ2-2|few|TRBV4-2
TGTGCCAGCAGCCCTAGCGGGAGTGGCACCGGGGAGCTGTTTTTT
CASSPSGSGTGELFF
>TRBD1|TRBJ2-3|.|TRBV9
TGTGCCAGCAGCGACGACAGGGGTGTTTTGACAGATACGCAGTATTTT
CASSDDRGVLTDTQYF
>.|TRBJ1-2|.|TRBV2
TGTGCCAGTCCGGTAGGGGACTATGGCTACACCTTC
CASPVGDYGYTF
>.|TRBJ2-5|.|TRBV2
TGTGCCAGCAGTGAAGCCTTTGACAGATCCCAAGAGACCCAGTACTTC
CASSEAFDRSQETQYF
>.|TRBJ2-2|.|TRBV4-1
TGCGCCAGCAGCGGGGAGACTTCAATAACCGGGGAGCTGTTTTTT
CASSGETSITGELFF
>TRBD1|TRBJ1-2|.|TRBV27
TGTGCCAGCAGTCCACGGCGACAGGGGGCGTCAACCTATGGCTACACCTTC
CASSPRRQGASTYGYTF
>.|TRBJ2-2|.|TRBV7-3
TGTGCCAGCAGCTTTGCGGGCGGGATGAACACCGGGGAGCTGTTTTTT
CASSFAGGMNTGELFF
>.|TRBJ1-5|.|TRBV27
TGTGCCAGCAGGGCGCCCCTCATGGGACACCCCCTTTATAGCAATCAGCCCCAGCATTTT
CASRAPLMGHPLYSNQPQHF
>.|TRBJ1-2|.|TRBV11-2
TGTGCCAGCAGCTCCGAGAGACAGAGCTACACCTTC
CASSSERQSYTF
>.|TRBJ2-1|.|TRBV18
TGTGCCAGCTCACCGTCGGATGAGCAGTTCTTC
CASSPSDEQFF
>.|TRBJ1-4|.|TRBV5-5
TGTGCCAGCAGCCAACCGAAGGGGGCTAATGAAAAACTGTTTTTT
CASSQPKGANEKLFF
>.|TRBJ2-2|.|TRBV7-2
TGTGCCAGCAGCGAGAGTTGGAACACCGGGGAGCTGTTTTTT
CASSESWNTGELFF
>TRBD2|TRBJ2-2|.|TRBV3-1/TRBV3-2
TGTGCCAGCAGCCAAGGGCCACTAGCGGCGAACACCGGGGAGCTGTTTTTT
CASSQGPLAANTGELFF
>.|TRBJ2-5|.|TRBV5-5
TGTGCCAGCAGCACGGGAGACAGGGCAGAGACCCAGTACTTC
CASSTGDRAETQYF
>.|TRBJ2-2|.|TRBV19
TGTGCCAGTAAGCGGACCACCGCCGGGGAGCTGTTTTTT
CASKRTTAGELFF
>TRBD1|TRBJ1-1|.|TRBV5-6
TGTGCCAGCAGCTTGGAGGCAGGGGGCAGGACTGAAGCTTTCTTT
CASSLEAGGRTEAFF
>TRBD1|TRBJ2-5|few|TRBV3-1/TRBV3-2
TGTGCCAGCAGCCAAGAGGGGACAGCCCAAGAGACCCAGTACTTC
CASSQEGTAQETQYF
>.|TRBJ2-2|few|TRBV9
TGTGCCAGCAGCGTTCCTCAGCAGGCCACCGGGGAGCTGTTTTTT
CASSVPQQATGELFF
>.|TRBJ1-2|once|TRBV7-9
TGTGCCAGCAGCCCTACGGGGGGCTATGGCTACACCTTC
CASSPTGGYGYTF
>.|TRBJ2-7|.|TRBV7-2
TGTGCCAGCAGCTATGGGATCGAGGGCGGAGAGCAGTACTTC
CASSYGIEGGEQYF
>.|TRBJ1-2|.|TRBV11-2
TGTGCCAGCAGCTTTCAGGGAATCGGCTACACCTTC
CASSFQGIGYTF
>.|TRBJ2-7|.|TRBV4-2
TGTGCCAGCAGCCAAGATCGGCGCAGGGAAAGCGAGCAGTACTTC
CASSQDRRRESEQYF
>.|TRBJ1-5|.|TRBV21-1
TGTGCCAGCAGCAAAAGGGAGGACAATCGTCTCCGGCCCCAGCATTTT
CASSKREDNRLRPQHF
>TRBD1|TRBJ2-7|.|TRBV20-1
TGCAGTGCTAGTATTCAGAGGGGACAGGGGTCCCAGGGGGAGCAGTACTTC
CSASIQRGQGSQGEQYF
>.|TRBJ2-1|.|TRBV9
TGTGCCAGCAGCGTAACACCCCTCTACAATGAGCAGTTCTTC
CASSVTPLYNEQFF
>.|TRBJ1-4|.|TRBV7-9
TGTGCCAGCAGCTCCGCACAGGGAACGACCGAAAAACTGTTTTTT
CASSSAQGTTEKLFF
>.|TRBJ2-7|once|TRBV9
TGTGCCAGCAGCGTAGTCCCCTCCTCCTACGAGCAGTACTTC
CASSVVPSSYEQYF
>.|TRBJ1-2|few|TRBV25-1
TGTGCCAGCAGTGCTTTCGGCGGGGGTTGGTCTGGAAACTATGGCTACACCTTC
CASSAFGGGWSGNYGYTF
>.|TRBJ2-7|.|TRBV30
TGTGCCTGGAGTCAGGACAGCGAGCAGTACTTC
CAWSQDSEQYF
>.|TRBJ1-1|.|TRBV5-1
TGCGCCAGTAGACTTGGTCAGGGGATGAACACTGAAGCTTTCTTT
CASRLGQGMNTEAFF
>TRBD1|TRBJ1-5|.|TRBV7-2
TGTGCCAGCAGCTCGTTCACAGGGGGCAGTCAGCCCCAGCATTTT
CASSSFTGGSQPQHF
>TRBD1|TRBJ1-6|few|TRBV4-2
TGTGCCAGCAGCCAAACAGACAGGGAGGATTCACCCCTCCACTTT
CASSQTDREDSPLHF
>.|TRBJ1-5|.|TRBV3-1/TRBV3-2
TGTGCCAGCAGCCAAGCGGGGGAGGGGCAGCCCCAGCATTTT
CASSQAGEGQPQHF
>TRBD1|TRBJ2-7|.|TRBV5-6
TGTGCCAGCAGCTCGCCGGGACAGGGGGCGGGGGAGCAGTACTTC
CASSSPGQGAGEQYF
>.|TRBJ2-3|few|TRBV20-1
TGCAGTGCTAGTTTGGAGGGTATGGGCTTAGATACGCAGTATTTT
CSASLEGMGLDTQYF
>TRBD1|TRBJ1-5|.|TRBV4-2
TGTGCCAGCAGCCAAGACGGACAGGGCAATCAGCCCCAGCATTTT
CASSQDGQGNQPQHF
>.|TRBJ2-5|once|TRBV6-5
TGTGCCAGCAGGGACAAACACACCCAGTACTTC
CASRDKHTQYF
>TRBD1|TRBJ1-1|.|TRBV25-1
TGTGCCAGCCAGGGGGGATGGAACACTGAAGCTTTCTTT
CASQGGWNTEAFF
>TRBD1|TRBJ2-7|.|TRBV18
TGTGCCAGCTCACCACCATACGACAGGGACGAGCAGTACTTC
CASSPPYDRDEQYF
>TRBD1|TRBJ1-1|.|TRBV19
TGTGCCAGTAGGACAGGGAGCCAGAACACTGAAGCTTTCTTT
CASRTGSQNTEAFF
>TRBD2|TRBJ2-7|.|TRBV29-1
TGCAGCGTCGCAGTGGGGGGGAGCAACGAGCAGTACTTC
CSVAVGGSNEQYF
>.|TRBJ1-2|.|TRBV7-2
TGTGCCAGCAGCTTAGCTCGGGGGATGAACTATGGCTACACCTTC
CASSLARGMNYGYTF
>TRBD1|TRBJ2-7|.|TRBV2
TGTGCGCGGCACGATAAGAGGGGGCGAGCCTACGAGCAGTACTTC
CARHDKRGRAYEQYF